The rows below give T cell receptor beta chains drawn from one sample of a study of T cell responses to AZD1222 COVID-19 vaccine. Clones were sequenced by immunoSEQ multiplex PCR, and TCRdb holds only the in-frame ones, with some missing. The sample has about 130,000 clones, 85% to 90% seen once. Sequencing was performed on peripheral blood, taken on day 0 of AZD1222 vaccination. The receptors were sampled from an adult in good health. Both conserved end residues are part of each CDR3. D genes are given only for firm matches. Rows give clone size only sometimes, using once, few, many, or a class for an expanded clone.

j_call	v_call	d_call	clone_size	cdr3_aa	cdr3_nt
TRBJ1-2	TRBV6-5	.	.	CASSFQVRHGYTF	TGTGCCAGCAGTTTTCAGGTGAGGCATGGCTACACCTTC
TRBJ1-4	TRBV5-1	.	few	CASRPAGTSNEKLFF	TGCGCCAGCAGGCCCGCCGGGACTTCTAATGAAAAACTGTTTTTT
TRBJ1-2	TRBV2	.	.	CASRGERASAYGYTF	TGTGCCAGCAGGGGGGAGCGGGCCAGCGCTTATGGCTACACCTTC
TRBJ1-5	TRBV11-2	TRBD1	.	CASSQDRDLGQPQHF	TGTGCCAGCAGCCAGGACAGGGACCTGGGTCAGCCCCAGCATTTT
TRBJ1-4	TRBV2	.	.	CASSGFKAGEKLFF	TGTGCCAGCAGTGGTTTCAAGGCAGGTGAAAAACTGTTTTTT
TRBJ1-1	TRBV15	.	.	CATSKQVTEAFF	TGTGCCACCAGCAAACAGGTCACTGAAGCTTTCTTT
TRBJ1-4	TRBV7-2	.	.	CASSLRGWDEKLFF	TGTGCCAGCAGCTTACGAGGGTGGGATGAAAAACTGTTTTTT
TRBJ2-7	TRBV27	.	.	CASSLYGTPTYEQYF	TGTGCCAGCAGTTTGTACGGAACACCAACCTACGAGCAGTACTTC
TRBJ1-5	TRBV27	.	.	CASSLSSYSNQPQHF	TGTGCCAGCAGTTTATCCTCATATAGCAATCAGCCCCAGCATTTT
TRBJ1-2	TRBV25-1	.	.	CASSELAFYGYTF	TGTGCCAGCAGCGAGTTGGCTTTCTATGGCTACACCTTC
TRBJ1-2	TRBV5-4	.	.	CASSLGGLGYGYTF	TGTGCCAGCAGCTTAGGTGGACTGGGCTATGGCTACACCTTC
TRBJ1-5	TRBV2	.	many	CASRGRENQPQHF	TGTGCCAGCAGAGGGCGGGAGAATCAGCCCCAGCATTTT
TRBJ1-2	TRBV19	TRBD1	.	CASSIDLPGQDGYTF	TGTGCCAGTAGTATAGATCTCCCGGGACAGGACGGCTACACCTTC
TRBJ2-5	TRBV6-4	TRBD1	.	CASRAKVVGQEDETQYF	TGTGCCAGCAGGGCCAAGGTCGTGGGACAGGAAGATGAGACCCAGTACTTC
TRBJ1-2	TRBV6-5	.	.	CASSFESGRFNGYTF	TGTGCCAGCAGTTTTGAATCGGGACGGTTTAATGGCTACACCTTC
TRBJ2-1	TRBV13	.	once	CASSLVLAPITYNEQFF	TGTGCCAGCAGCTTAGTCCTAGCGCCAATTACCTACAATGAGCAGTTCTTC
TRBJ2-1	TRBV6-1	.	.	CASSEAGGYNEQFF	TGTGCCAGCAGTGAAGCGGGAGGCTACAATGAGCAGTTCTTC
TRBJ1-2	TRBV6-5	TRBD1	.	CASSLGTGDGYTF	TGTGCCAGCAGTCTCGGGACAGGGGACGGCTACACCTTC
TRBJ1-2	TRBV14	TRBD1	.	CASSRGTGPNYGYTF	TGTGCCAGCAGCAGAGGGACAGGGCCTAACTATGGCTACACCTTC
TRBJ1-6	TRBV9	TRBD1	.	CASSPGTAIYNSPLHF	TGTGCCAGCAGCCCCGGGACAGCTATTTATAATTCACCCCTCCACTTT
TRBJ1-2	TRBV6-5	.	.	CASGRLNIYGYTF	TGTGCCAGCGGAAGGCTGAATATCTATGGCTACACCTTC
TRBJ1-5	TRBV19	.	.	CASSINMRREFSNQPQHF	TGTGCCAGTAGTATAAACATGCGCAGGGAGTTTAGCAATCAGCCCCAGCATTTT
TRBJ1-1	TRBV28	.	few	CASSLFMWQRNTEAFF	TGTGCCAGCAGTTTGTTTATGTGGCAGAGGAACACTGAAGCTTTCTTT
TRBJ2-1	TRBV27	.	.	CASSLSTINEQFF	TGTGCCAGCAGTTTATCGACCATCAATGAGCAGTTCTTC
TRBJ1-1	TRBV28	.	once	CASSFGFPRNTEAFF	TGTGCCAGCAGTTTCGGGTTCCCAAGGAACACTGAAGCTTTCTTT
TRBJ1-4	TRBV30	.	once	CAWKSGFGEKLFF	TGTGCCTGGAAGTCTGGATTTGGGGAAAAACTGTTTTTT
TRBJ1-3	TRBV5-8	.	.	CASRSLRLSGNTIYF	TGTGCCAGCAGATCGCTCCGGCTCTCTGGAAACACCATATATTTT
TRBJ2-7	TRBV29-1	.	once	CSVVGQQVGYEQYF	TGCAGCGTAGTAGGACAGCAAGTAGGCTACGAGCAGTACTTC
TRBJ2-3	TRBV2	TRBD2	.	CASSEQRGGTDTQYF	TGTGCCAGCAGTGAACAGCGGGGGGGCACCGATACGCAGTATTTT
TRBJ1-2	TRBV4-1	.	.	CASSQAAAERNYGYTF	TGCGCCAGCAGCCAAGCCGCGGCAGAACGTAACTATGGCTACACCTTC
TRBJ1-2	TRBV27	.	.	CASSFGGGGGYTF	TGTGCCAGCAGTTTTGGTGGTGGGGGGGGCTACACCTTC
TRBJ1-2	TRBV12-3/TRBV12-4	.	.	CASSLTGGYTF	TGTGCCAGCAGTCTTACCGGGGGCTACACCTTC
TRBJ2-1	TRBV5-1	TRBD1	.	CASSLFQGAGNEQFF	TGCGCCAGCAGCTTGTTTCAGGGGGCGGGCAATGAGCAGTTCTTC
TRBJ1-1	TRBV27	.	.	CASSRGSIDTEAFF	TGTGCCAGCAGTCGTGGCAGCATAGACACTGAAGCTTTCTTT
TRBJ1-1	TRBV14	.	.	CASSQSLNTEAFF	TGTGCCAGCAGCCAATCACTGAACACTGAAGCTTTCTTT
TRBJ1-6	TRBV2	.	.	CASSEYLTASNSPLHF	TGTGCCAGCAGTGAATATTTGACAGCATCTAATTCACCCCTCCACTTT
TRBJ2-2	TRBV20-1	.	.	CSASAQNTGELFF	TGCAGTGCTAGTGCCCAGAACACCGGGGAGCTGTTTTTT
TRBJ1-5	TRBV24-1	.	.	CATSGGWVNQPQHF	TGTGCCACCAGTGGTGGGTGGGTCAATCAGCCCCAGCATTTT
TRBJ2-3	TRBV12-5	.	.	CASGFGERRVTDTQYF	TGTGCTAGTGGTTTCGGGGAGCGAAGGGTTACAGATACGCAGTATTTT
TRBJ2-1	TRBV24-1	.	.	CATSDLQVDYNEQFF	TGTGCCACCAGTGATTTGCAAGTCGATTACAATGAGCAGTTCTTC
TRBJ2-3	TRBV5-4	.	.	CASSPAGPGDTQYF	TGTGCCAGCAGCCCTGCGGGGCCTGGAGATACGCAGTATTTT
TRBJ1-3	TRBV7-2	.	.	CASSLDGAASGNTIYF	TGTGCCAGCAGCTTAGATGGGGCAGCCTCTGGAAACACCATATATTTT
TRBJ2-1	TRBV7-8	TRBD1	.	CASSKTGGINEQFF	TGTGCCAGCAGCAAAACAGGGGGGATCAATGAGCAGTTCTTC
TRBJ1-3	TRBV19	.	.	CASSTGSGNTIYF	TGTGCCAGTAGTACAGGCTCTGGAAACACCATATATTTT
TRBJ1-1	TRBV5-6	.	.	CASSFTGTGNTEAFF	TGTGCCAGCAGCTTTACCGGGACGGGGAACACTGAAGCTTTCTTT